The 31 T cell receptor beta chains below all came from one sample that was sequenced in a study of T cells after yellow fever vaccination. TCRdb redid the calling of the 5' RACE reads with MiXCR, one entry per CDR3 protein. The sample contains roughly 120,000 distinct CDR3 sequences, 6.5% to 9% of which appear only once. This material consisted of CD8+ T cells sorted from PBMCs, taken 45 days after the yellow fever booster vaccination. Receptor source: a man aged 25-45 years who received the YFV17D yellow fever vaccine.

The rearrangement links TRBV20-1 to TRBJ2-5; possibly TRBD1 for D (6 bases). The length of the CDR3 is 16 residues. Trimming took off 0 bases at V and 5 bases at J, with 19 bases between the two ends. Germline V lookup: CDR1 DFQATT, CDR2 SNEGSKA (reference sequence). The chain's CDR3 is CSARDLGHALLETQYF. The CDR3 DNA reads as TGCAGTGCTAGAGATTTGGGACACGCCCTTCTTGAGACCCAGTACTTC.

As DNA, the CDR3 is TGTGCCAGCAGTTTCGGCTATTACAATGAGCAGTTCTTC. Translating it yields CASSFGYYNEQFF. The V gene is TRBV27, the J gene TRBJ2-1; D gene ambiguous. V was trimmed by 3 bases and J by 4 bases, leaving 7 bases between them. This CDR3 contains 13 residues. The germline V gene has CDR1 MNHEY and CDR2 SMNVEV (reference sequence).

To note about this clonotype: A much larger clone lies one base from this, so it may be a read error. The V gene is TRBV20-1, the J gene TRBJ2-5; 11 bases agree with TRBD2. The CDR3 is made up of 15 amino acids. The V gene's germline CDR1 is DFQATT and CDR2 SNEGSKA (reference sequence). V gave up 8 bases and J gave up 3 bases; unmatched junction bases: 11. CDR3 nucleotides: TGCAGTACAGGGACTAGCGGAGAGTACGAAGAGACCCAGTACTTC. Translating it yields CSTGTSGEYEETQYF.

This clonotype came up many times. The chain employs TRBV4-2 and TRBJ2-1; 10 positions agree with TRBD2. CDR1 and CDR2 (germline): LGHNA, YNFKEQ. Unmatched junction bases numbered 3, after V lost 1 base and J lost 0 bases. CDR3 length equals 17 residues. Written as DNA, the CDR3 is TGTGCCAGCAGCCAAGGACTAGCGGGCAGCTCCTACAATGAGCAGTTCTTC. This sequence encodes CASSQGLAGSSYNEQFF.

The chain combines TRBV27 with TRBJ2-7; TRBD1 aligns across 7 bases. J lost 2 bases, V lost 6 bases, and 7 bases had no gene match. CDR1 MNHEY and CDR2 SMNVEV come from the germline V gene (reference sequence). This CDR3 has 14 amino acids. Here the CDR3 reads CASRNRDSAYEQYF. Written as DNA, the CDR3 is TGTGCCAGCAGGAACCGGGACAGCGCCTACGAGCAGTACTTC.

This clonotype was counted between two and nine times. This chain links TRBV15 with TRBJ1-3; D perhaps matches TRBD1 (6 bases). The V gene's germline CDR1 is LNHNV and CDR2 YYDKDF (reference sequence). The length of the CDR3 is 16 residues. V was trimmed by 5 bases and J by 0 bases, leaving 14 bases between them. The CDR3, as DNA: TGTGCCACCAGCGGGGAAACAGGGCCCTCTGGAAACACCATATATTTT. Translating gives CATSGETGPSGNTIYF. Full variable domain (remainder filled in from reference TRBV15 and TRBJ1-3): DAMVIQNPRYQVTQFGKPVTLSCSQTLNHNVMYWYQQKSSQAPKLLFHYYDKDFNNEADTPDNFQSRRPNTSFCFLDIRSPGLGDTAMYLCATSGETGPSGNTIYFGEGSWLTVV.

The sample holds many counts of this clonotype. V and J are TRBV29-1 and TRBJ2-5, with D uncertain. CDR1 and CDR2 from the germline V gene are SQVTM and ANQGSEA. Trimming stripped 7 bases from V and 1 base from J, with 16 bases between. The CDR3 totals 14 residues. The CDR3 region is CSAVLSRSQETQYF. The CDR3 DNA sequence: TGCAGCGCCGTGCTCAGCAGATCCCAAGAGACCCAGTACTTC.

This clonotype is categorized as medium-sized. The gene calls are TRBV12-3 or TRBV12-4 and TRBJ1-1; D perhaps matches TRBD1 (5 bases). CDR3 length: 13 residues. The germline V and J ends were trimmed by 3 bases and 6 bases, with 11 bases remaining between them. CDR3 sequence reads: CASSLGGKAEAFF. CDR3 DNA: TGTGCCAGCAGTTTGGGGGGGAAAGCTGAAGCTTTCTTT.

This clonotype was seen ten or more times. This chain connects TRBV20-1 to TRBJ1-1, with D unclear. CDR1 and CDR2 (germline): DFQATT, SNEGSKA (reference sequence). The CDR3 length is 14 residues. The V and J ends lost 4 bases and 0 bases respectively, with 12 bases between them. This CDR3 reads CSAKKGVVNTEAFF. DNA of the CDR3: TGCAGTGCTAAAAAGGGAGTTGTGAACACTGAAGCTTTCTTT.

This clonotype was detected many times. Here the CDR3 reads CASRRRVSDEQYF. The CDR3 DNA reads TGCGCCAGCAGACGACGCGTTTCGGACGAGCAGTACTTC. The rearrangement links TRBV5-1 to TRBJ2-7; the D is unclear. This CDR3 comprises 13 residues. Germline V CDR1 and CDR2: SGHRS, YFSETQ. Between the trimmed V and J ends, which lost 5 bases and 5 bases, there was a span of 14 bases.

In this sample, this clonotype turned up many times. The chain recombines TRBV20-1 with TRBJ2-1; D tentatively fits TRBD1 or TRBD2 (5 bases each). This CDR3 has 14 residues. Deletions cut 3 bases from V and 2 bases from J, with 11 bases between. Germline lookup yields CDR1 DFQATT and CDR2 SNEGSKA (reference sequence). The CDR3 DNA reads as TGCAGTGCTAGCCCGGTGGGACCCTACAATGAGCAGTTCTTC. Residues: CSASPVGPYNEQFF.

This clonotype was recorded at least ten times. The V gene is TRBV11-2, the J gene TRBJ1-6; possibly TRBD1 for D (5 bases). Germline V CDR1 and CDR2: SGHAT, FQNNGV. This CDR3 is built from 16 residues. Trimming stripped 3 bases from V and 3 bases from J, with 12 bases between. The CDR3 region is CASSLLAGIYNSPLHF. CDR3 DNA sequence: TGTGCCAGCAGCTTGTTAGCAGGGATCTATAATTCACCCCTCCACTTT.

This clonotype was observed many times. DNA for the CDR3: TGTGCCAGCAGCCACCCGGAGAGGGGCGACTACGAGCAGTACTTC. Translation: CASSHPERGDYEQYF. The J gene is TRBJ2-7, the V gene TRBV7-2; D possibly uses TRBD1 or TRBD2 (5 bases each). Trimming pared 5 bases from V and 3 bases from J, leaving 17 bases between. The germline CDR1 and CDR2 sequences are SGHTA and FQGNSA. This CDR3 has 15 amino acids.

This clonotype was recorded many times. The chain uses TRBV6-5 and TRBJ2-7, with TRBD1 matching over 8 bases. The germline gives CDR1 MNHEY, CDR2 SVGAGI. This CDR3 region has 15 residues. V lost 0 bases to trimming and J lost 7 bases; unmatched junction nucleotides: 8. The CDR3 DNA sequence: TGTGCCAGCAGTTACTCACGGCAGGGGGCGGGGGAGCAGTACTTC. Protein product: CASSYSRQGAGEQYF.

This clonotype was detected only a few times. This chain uses TRBV7-9 with TRBJ2-5, with TRBD2 as a possible D gene (5 bases). The ends were cut back, 6 bases at V and 7 bases at J, with 12 bases in the middle. This CDR3 has 12 residues. In germline, CDR1 is SEHNR, CDR2 FQNEAQ (reference sequence). The CDR3 region has the DNA TGTGCCAGCAGGGGCAGCGGAGGGACCCAGTACTTC. Residues: CASRGSGGTQYF.

This clonotype was seen many times. The rearrangement joins TRBV28 to TRBJ1-2, with D tentatively TRBD1 (6 bases). The V gene's germline CDR1 is MDHEN and CDR2 SYDVKM. The CDR3 loop spans 11 amino acids. Trimming shortened V by 11 bases and J by 1 base, and 8 bases separated the two germline ends. The CDR3 nucleotides are TGTGCCCTAGGGGGTAACTATGGCTACACCTTC. The encoded protein is CALGGNYGYTF.

This clonotype came up many times. The chain combines TRBV28 with TRBJ2-7, with D unclear. CDR3 length: 13 amino acids. Germline values: CDR1 MDHEN, CDR2 SYDVKM. The V end lost 7 bases, the J end lost 4 bases, and 14 bases lay between the germline ends. CDR3 in amino acids: CASNPFMGYEQYF. CDR3 bases: TGTGCCAGCAATCCTTTTATGGGTTACGAGCAGTACTTC.

There are many counts of this clonotype. The chain combines TRBV7-9 with TRBJ1-5; tentatively, D is TRBD1 (6 bases). The length of the CDR3 is 13 residues. CDR1 is SEHNR and CDR2 is FQNEAQ in the germline V gene (reference sequence). V shed 1 base and J shed 6 bases, with 7 bases lying between them. CDR3 in amino acids: CASSLGGGQPQHF. CDR3 bases: TGTGCCAGCAGCTTAGGAGGGGGTCAGCCCCAGCATTTT.

A remark on this clonotype: Possible read error: a much larger clone is one base away. This chain connects TRBV7-8 to TRBJ2-7; tentatively, D is TRBD2 (5 bases). Germline loops: CDR1 SGHVS, CDR2 FQNEAQ. Trimming shortened V by 4 bases and J by 7 bases, and 11 bases separated the two germline ends. CDR3 length: 12 residues. The CDR3 nucleotides are TGTGCCAGCAGCTCGACGACTATGGAGCAGTACTTC. Amino acids: CASSSTTMEQYF.

This clonotype was seen many times. The rearrangement links TRBV3-1 to TRBJ2-7, with 11 nucleotides matching TRBD2. The CDR3 is 14 residues long. CDR1 and CDR2 from the germline V gene are LGHDT and YNNKEL (reference sequence). V shed 4 bases and J 7 bases; nucleotides not matched to a gene: 6. The CDR3 reads CASSPTSGSKEQYF. CDR3 nucleotide sequence: TGTGCCAGCAGCCCCACTAGCGGGAGCAAAGAGCAGTACTTC.

This clonotype was counted at least ten times. CDR3 nucleotide sequence: TGTGCCAGCAGTTCGTCCATTAACAATGAGCAGTTCTTC. Translation: CASSSSINNEQFF. The rearrangement links TRBV6-2 or TRBV6-3 to TRBJ2-1; D gene unclear. The V and J ends lost 4 bases and 5 bases respectively, with 9 bases between them. Germline lookup yields CDR1 MNHEY and CDR2 SVGEGT. CDR3 length: 13 residues.

In nucleotides, the CDR3 is TGTGCCAGCAGCACCTGGACTAGCGTCCCCTACGAGCAGTACTTC. This encodes CASSTWTSVPYEQYF. The chain carries TRBV11-2 and TRBJ2-7, with TRBD2 matching 9 bases. The germline CDR1 and CDR2 sequences are SGHAT and FQNNGV. This CDR3 comprises 15 residues. Germline trimming cut 5 bases from V and 2 bases from J; bases unmatched to any gene: 7. The variable domain in full, completed from reference TRBV11-2 and TRBJ2-7, reads EAGVAQSPRYKIIEKRQSVAFWCNPISGHATLYWYQQILGQGPKLLIQFQNNGVVDDSQLPKDRFSAERLKGVDSTLKIQPAKLEDSAVYLCASSTWTSVPYEQYFGPGTRLTVT.

This clonotype came up many times. The rearrangement links TRBV6-5 to TRBJ2-2; no clear D gene. Looked up from germline, CDR1 is MNHEY and CDR2 is SVGAGI. The CDR3 length is 13 residues. With 6 bases removed from V and 0 bases from J, the gap between germline ends came to 5 bases. The CDR3 region is CASSFTNTGELFF. CDR3 DNA: TGTGCCAGCAGCTTTACGAACACCGGGGAGCTGTTTTTT.

This clonotype was recorded many times. CDR3 DNA: TGTGCCAGCAGTTCAGTAAGCTCCTACAATGAGCAGTTCTTC. Its protein is CASSSVSSYNEQFF. The rearrangement uses TRBV7-9 and TRBJ2-1, with D uncertain. The CDR3 covers 14 residues. V lost 6 bases and J 0 bases, leaving 9 bases between the germline ends. Germline V lookup: CDR1 SEHNR, CDR2 FQNEAQ (reference sequence). Filled out from reference TRBV7-9 and TRBJ2-1, the complete variable domain reads DTGVSQNPRHKITKRGQNVTFRCDPISEHNRLYWYRQTLGQGPEFLTYFQNEAQLEKSRLLSDRFSAERPKGSFSTLEIQRTEQGDSAMYLCASSSVSSYNEQFFGPGTRLTVL.

This clonotype was counted at least ten times. This chain joins TRBV7-2 and TRBJ2-1; D call uncertain. The CDR3 totals 13 residues. Germline CDR1 reads SGHTA; CDR2 reads FQGNSA. The V end lost 5 bases, the J end lost 5 bases, and 10 bases lay between the germline ends. In DNA form, the CDR3 reads TGTGCCAGCAGCCCCCTACACGACAATGAGCAGTTCTTC. Its protein is CASSPLHDNEQFF. The full variable domain, its missing parts supplied by reference TRBV7-2 and TRBJ2-1, is GAGVSQSPSNKVTEKGKDVELRCDPISGHTALYWYRQSLGQGLEFLIYFQGNSAPDKSGLPSDRFSAERTGGSVSTLTIQRTQQEDSAVYLCASSPLHDNEQFFGPGTRLTVL.

At least ten counts were recorded for this clonotype. This sequence joins TRBV12-3 or TRBV12-4 and TRBJ2-1; 11 positions match TRBD2. V lost 10 bases and J lost 12; bases outside the gene matches: 5. The CDR3 loop spans 11 amino acids. CDR3 coding DNA: TGTGCCATTTTAGCGGGAGGGTGGCAGTTCTTC. Encoded protein: CAILAGGWQFF.

Many counts were recorded for this clonotype. The gene calls are TRBV27 and TRBJ2-7; D possibly matches TRBD1 or TRBD2 (5 bases each). The CDR3 covers 15 residues. Germline V gene data show CDR1 as MNHEY and CDR2 as SMNVEV (reference sequence). The V end was cut by 5 bases, the J end by 3 bases, with 17 bases between. This chain's CDR3 is CASSPGTGPSYEQYF. CDR3 sequence (DNA): TGTGCCAGCAGTCCTGGGACGGGTCCAAGCTACGAGCAGTACTTC.

This clonotype was detected a few times. CDR3 in DNA: TGTGCCAGCAGCTTTGCTAACGGTGACGAGCAGTTCTTC. Residues: CASSFANGDEQFF. This chain uses TRBV11-3 with TRBJ2-1, with D unresolved. V dropped 3 bases and J dropped 10 bases, with 13 bases sitting between them. Per germline, CDR1 SGHNT and CDR2 YENEEA. The CDR3 has 13 amino acids.

With regard to this clonotype: A single base separates this from a much larger clone, so it may be a read error. The J gene is TRBJ2-2, the V gene TRBV6-1; 14 bases match TRBD2. The CDR3 contains 15 residues. Per the germline V gene, CDR1 is MNHNS and CDR2 is SASEGT. The DNA of the CDR3 is TGTGTCACCCAGGGACTAGCGGGAGTTACCGGGGAGCTGTTTTTT. Amino acid sequence: CVTQGLAGVTGELFF.

This clonotype was found many times. This chain links TRBV29-1 with TRBJ2-7; the match to TRBD2 covers 8 bases. V shed 7 bases, J shed 1 base, and the junction held 6 bases outside the gene matches. Germline CDR1 reads SQVTM; CDR2 reads ANQGSEA. The CDR3 length is 13 residues. For the CDR3, the DNA is TGCAGCGCCGGCGGGGGGAATTCCTACGAGCAGTACTTC. It specifies CSAGGGNSYEQYF.

This clonotype was picked up many times. The chain is built from TRBV12-3 or TRBV12-4 and TRBJ1-2; the match to TRBD1 covers 10 bases. V shed 5 bases, J shed 3 bases, and the junction held 6 bases outside the gene matches. This CDR3 region has 15 residues. The chain's CDR3 is CASSLRDRGDYGYTF. The CDR3 DNA is TGTGCCAGCAGTCTACGGGACAGGGGCGACTATGGCTACACCTTC.